Below, 20 T cell receptor beta chains from the same sample are listed, as sequenced in a study of cytomegalovirus exposure and HLA in healthy donors. The PCR was carried out with 60 Vbeta primers and 13 Jbeta primers. Clones were read by immunoSEQ multiplex PCR, and TCRdb kept only the in-frame ones, dropping some. There are 200,000 or so clones in the sample, with 0.7% to 0.8% held by the top ten. Sequencing was performed on PBMCs. The receptors derive from a boy younger than 18 in good health and CMV-seronegative.

The V and J genes are TRBV4-3 and TRBJ2-3; D perhaps matches TRBD1 (6 bases). CDR3 length equals 14 residues. V dropped 0 bases and J dropped 3 bases, with 7 bases sitting between them. The V gene's germline CDR1 is LGHNA and CDR2 YSLEER. As DNA, the CDR3 is TGCGCCAGCAGCCAAGACGGACAGACAGATACGCAGTATTTT. This translates into CASSQDGQTDTQYF.

The chain uses TRBV11-2 and TRBJ1-2, with TRBD1 matching 8 bases. With 4 bases clipped from V and 3 bases from J, the junction kept 13 bases outside the gene matches. Germline values: CDR1 SGHAT, CDR2 FQNNGV. The CDR3 consists of 17 residues. CDR3 protein: CASSSPRSGGHHYGYTF. DNA for the CDR3: TGTGCCAGCAGCTCCCCCCGCTCAGGGGGCCACCACTATGGCTACACCTTC.

The V gene is TRBV5-1, the J gene TRBJ1-1, with no clear D. The CDR3 sequence is 15 residues long. The ends were cut back, 1 base at V and 2 bases at J, with 12 bases in the middle. Germline loops: CDR1 SGHRS, CDR2 YFSETQ. CDR3 region: CASSLNSLSNTEAFF. The CDR3 DNA is TGCGCCAGCAGCTTGAACAGCCTCTCCAACACTGAAGCTTTCTTT.

The CDR3 DNA reads TGCGCCAGCAGACCAATCGGGACAGGGCTCCACGAGCAGTACTTC. As protein: CASRPIGTGLHEQYF. The rearrangement uses TRBV5-1 and TRBJ2-7; the match to TRBD1 covers 9 bases. Looked up from germline, CDR1 is SGHRS and CDR2 is YFSETQ. This CDR3 comprises 15 residues. V dropped 5 bases and J dropped 5; count of bases not matched to a gene: 11.

The genes are TRBV2 and TRBJ2-6; 11 nucleotides agree with TRBD2. The germline gives CDR1 SNHLY, CDR2 FYNNEI. The CDR3 consists of 17 residues. V was pared by 7 bases and J by 1 base, with 6 bases of the junction left unmatched. This chain's CDR3 is CASTGSSGGSGANVLTF. The DNA of the CDR3 is TGTGCCAGCACGGGCTCTAGCGGGGGGTCTGGGGCCAACGTCCTGACTTTC. The whole variable domain, remainder taken from reference TRBV2 and TRBJ2-6, is EPEVTQTPSHQVTQMGQEVILRCVPISNHLYFYWYRQILGQKVEFLVSFYNNEISEKSEIFDDQFSVERPDGSNFTLKIRSTKLEDSAMYFCASTGSSGGSGANVLTFGAGSRLTVL.

V is TRBV18 and J is TRBJ2-6; 8 bases line up with TRBD1. J was trimmed by 2 bases and V by 3 bases; bases with no gene match: 0. CDR3 length: 15 amino acids. Germline V CDR1 and CDR2: KGHSH, LQKENI. The CDR3 coding sequence is TGTGCCAGCTCACCGACAGGGGCTGGGGCCAACGTCCTGACTTTC. It is translated as CASSPTGAGANVLTF. Full variable domain (missing parts from reference TRBV18 and TRBJ2-6): NAGVMQNPRHLVRRRGQEARLRCSPMKGHSHVYWYRQLPEEGLKFMVYLQKENIIDESGMPKERFSAEFPKEGPSILRIQQVVRGDSAAYFCASSPTGAGANVLTFGAGSRLTVL.

V usage is TRBV28 and J usage is TRBJ1-2; maybe TRBD1 (5 bases). V shed 6 bases and J shed 4 bases, with 15 bases lying between them. CDR1 and CDR2 from the germline V gene are MDHEN and SYDVKM. This CDR3 contains 14 residues. CDR3 coding DNA: TGTGCCAGCAGGCAAATCCAGGGCCGCTATGGCTACACCTTC. Protein: CASRQIQGRYGYTF.

CDR3 region: CASSEADFQGNIQYF. The CDR3 DNA is TGTGCCAGCAGTGAAGCTGACTTTCAGGGAAACATTCAGTACTTC. This rearrangement joins TRBV2 to TRBJ2-4, with a weak D call TRBD1 (5 bases). The V and J ends lost 0 bases and 6 bases respectively, with 12 bases between them. The germline CDR1 and CDR2 sequences are SNHLY and FYNNEI. The CDR3 runs to 15 residues.

The chain uses TRBV7-3 and TRBJ1-1; 7 bases map to TRBD1. The germline V gene encodes CDR1 SGHTA and CDR2 FQGTGA. CDR3 size: 17 residues. With 0 bases clipped from V and 1 base from J, the junction kept 8 bases outside the gene matches. The CDR3 DNA reads as TGTGCCAGCAGCTTAACTGGGCGGACAGGACAGAACACTGAAGCTTTCTTT. Its protein is CASSLTGRTGQNTEAFF.

The gene calls are TRBV28 and TRBJ2-7; TRBD1 matches 8 bases. This CDR3 has 14 residues. The V and J ends lost 6 bases and 2 bases, in that order; junction bases with no gene match: 6. In germline, CDR1 is MDHEN, CDR2 SYDVKM. CDR3 nucleotides: TGTGCCAGCAGGGTTGGACAGGGTCCCTACGAGCAGTACTTC. Protein sequence: CASRVGQGPYEQYF.

The chain is built from TRBV2 and TRBJ1-1; tentatively, D is TRBD1 (5 bases). CDR1 is SNHLY and CDR2 is FYNNEI in the germline V gene. This CDR3 region has 17 residues. V was pared by 3 bases and J by 2 bases, with 19 bases between. The chain's CDR3 is CASSDLDSARGNTEAFF. CDR3 coding DNA: TGTGCCAGCAGTGATTTAGATTCAGCAAGGGGAAACACTGAAGCTTTCTTT.

The rearrangement links TRBV6-5 to TRBJ1-6; maybe TRBD1 (6 bases). Trimming removed 0 bases at V and 7 bases at J, with 10 bases between. CDR1 is MNHEY, CDR2 SVGAGI, per germline. CDR3 length: 15 residues. The CDR3 is CASSYSGQPNSPLHF. The CDR3 DNA is TGTGCCAGCAGTTACTCCGGACAGCCCAATTCACCCCTCCACTTT.

CDR3 nucleotide sequence: TGTGCCAGCAGCACTAGGACAGACTACGAGCAGTACTTC. Its protein is CASSTRTDYEQYF. The V gene is TRBV5-5, the J gene TRBJ2-7; perhaps TRBD1 as D (6 bases). V was shortened by 4 bases and J by 3 bases, with 11 bases between the two germline ends. The length of the CDR3 is 13 residues. The germline V gene encodes CDR1 SGHKS and CDR2 YYEKEE (reference sequence).

The chain couples TRBV9 to TRBJ1-4; the match to TRBD1 covers 9 bases. The CDR3 runs to 14 residues. Germline V gives CDR1 SGDLS, CDR2 YYNGEE. With 3 bases clipped from V and 10 bases from J, the junction kept 7 bases outside the gene matches. The CDR3 here is CASSADRGSGKLFF. The CDR3 DNA reads as TGTGCCAGCAGCGCCGACAGGGGGTCAGGAAAACTGTTTTTT.

This chain uses TRBV7-2 with TRBJ2-4, with 12 bases matching TRBD2. The CDR3 totals 19 residues. Germline CDR1 SGHTA, CDR2 FQGNSA. The trim removed 1 base at V and 0 bases at J, leaving 7 bases unmatched. The DNA of the CDR3 is TGTGCCAGCAGCTTAGGGAGACTAGCGGGGGCCTTAGCCAAAAACATTCAGTACTTC. Protein product: CASSLGRLAGALAKNIQYF.

The V and J genes are TRBV18 and TRBJ2-1, with 10 bases that match TRBD2. V dropped 3 bases and J dropped 0; count of bases not matched to a gene: 11. The CDR3 runs to 19 residues. Germline CDR1 is KGHSH and CDR2 is LQKENI. The CDR3 coding sequence is TGTGCCAGCTCACCCATGGGAACTAGCGGGACAAGCTCCTACAATGAGCAGTTCTTC. It yields the protein CASSPMGTSGTSSYNEQFF.

The chain combines TRBV5-1 with TRBJ1-2; D may be TRBD1 (6 bases). The CDR3 has 15 residues. The germline V and J ends were trimmed by 3 bases and 6 bases, with 18 bases remaining between them. CDR1 is SGHRS and CDR2 is YFSETQ in the germline V gene. CDR3 bases: TGCGCCAGCAGCTCCTCAGGGGTTAGACCTGATGGCTACACCTTC. It translates to CASSSSGVRPDGYTF.

This chain connects TRBV5-4 to TRBJ1-1, with D unclear. There are 12 residues in the CDR3. The germline V gene has CDR1 SGHNT and CDR2 YYREEE (reference sequence). The V gene lost 4 bases and the J gene lost 4 bases, with 8 bases spanning the gap. The CDR3 sequence is CASSQEATEAFF. DNA of the CDR3: TGTGCCAGCAGCCAGGAAGCCACTGAAGCTTTCTTT.

The V call is TRBV5-8, the J call TRBJ2-1; possible D gene TRBD2, 6 bases. Germline V gene lookup returns CDR1 SGHTS and CDR2 YDEGEE. The germline V and J ends were trimmed by 1 base and 8 bases, with 10 bases remaining between them. The CDR3 totals 13 residues. CDR3 sequence reads: CASSLRLEHEQFF. DNA of the CDR3: TGTGCCAGCAGCTTGCGACTAGAGCATGAGCAGTTCTTC. Together with reference TRBV5-8 and TRBJ2-1, the CDR3 gives the full variable domain: EAGVTQSPTHLIKTRGQQATLRCSPISGHTSVYWYQQALGLGLQFLLWYDEGEERNRGNFPPRFSGRQFPNYSSELNVNALELEDSALYLCASSLRLEHEQFFGPGTRLTVL.

The V call is TRBV6-5, the J call TRBJ1-1; D is undetermined. Trimming took 5 bases from V and 5 from J, leaving 12 bases between them. CDR3 length: 13 residues. Germline CDR1 MNHEY, CDR2 SVGAGI. CDR3 coding DNA: TGTGCCAGCAGTCAACCTTCGGGGACTGAAGCTTTCTTT. Translated: CASSQPSGTEAFF.